The rows below give T cell receptor beta chains drawn from one sample of a study of early T cells in non-severe SARS-CoV-2 infection. TCRdb processed the 5' RACE reads anew with MiXCR; each CDR3 protein has one entry. Here the sample spans more than 45,000 distinct CDR3 sequences, 6% to 8.5% being singletons. The specimen sequenced was whole blood. Receptor source: an adult who was a healthcare worker with PCR-confirmed SARS-CoV-2 infection or an uninfected control (not recorded which). Each CDR3 is given with its conserved first and last residue. The D gene is left open where the match is weak. Clone size is shown for a subset of rows, as once, few, many or a class of expanded clone.

d_call: NA
j_call: TRBJ1-1
clone_size: few
v_call: TRBV18
cdr3_nt: TGTGCCAGCTCACCAGGGGCAGGGTGGGGGCACACTGAAGCTTTCTTT
cdr3_aa: CASSPGAGWGHTEAFF

d_call: NA
j_call: TRBJ2-3
clone_size: NA
v_call: TRBV5-1
cdr3_nt: TGCACCAGCAGCTTGGATGTGATGAAGCTGAATACGCAGTATTTT
cdr3_aa: CTSSLDVMKLNTQYF

d_call: NA
j_call: TRBJ2-1
clone_size: many
v_call: TRBV5-1
cdr3_nt: TGCGCCAGCAGCTTGGGTGACTACTCGATTAGAGAGCAGTTCTTC
cdr3_aa: CASSLGDYSIREQFF

d_call: NA
j_call: TRBJ2-7
clone_size: many
v_call: TRBV3-1
cdr3_nt: TGTGCCAGCAGCCAAGCCCTGGAGCAGTACTTC
cdr3_aa: CASSQALEQYF

d_call: NA
j_call: TRBJ1-2
clone_size: NA
v_call: TRBV20-1
cdr3_nt: TGCAGTCAAGGCAGGGATATGGGGACCTTC
cdr3_aa: CSQGRDMGTF

d_call: NA
j_call: TRBJ2-1
clone_size: many
v_call: TRBV28
cdr3_nt: TGTGCCAGCAGTTTAAGGACAAACTCCTACAATGAGCAGTTCTTC
cdr3_aa: CASSLRTNSYNEQFF

d_call: NA
j_call: TRBJ2-3
clone_size: many
v_call: TRBV3-1
cdr3_nt: TGTGCCAGCAGCCAAACGGGAAGGGGCACAGATACGCAGTATTTT
cdr3_aa: CASSQTGRGTDTQYF

d_call: NA
j_call: TRBJ2-7
clone_size: NA
v_call: TRBV4-1
cdr3_nt: TGCGCCAGCAGCCAAGTGCCGGATGTCCACGAGCAGTACTTC
cdr3_aa: CASSQVPDVHEQYF

d_call: TRBD2
j_call: TRBJ2-7
clone_size: many
v_call: TRBV24-1
cdr3_nt: TGTGCCACCAGTGATTTTAGCGGGAGAGGAACCTACGAGCAGTACTTC
cdr3_aa: CATSDFSGRGTYEQYF

d_call: NA
j_call: TRBJ1-3
clone_size: NA
v_call: TRBV7-3
cdr3_nt: TGTGCCAGCAGCTCCATTCCGACAGGCTCTGGAAACACCATATATTTT
cdr3_aa: CASSSIPTGSGNTIYF

d_call: TRBD1
j_call: TRBJ2-3
clone_size: many
v_call: TRBV5-1
cdr3_nt: TGCGCCAGCAGCTCTGGACAGGGGGTAGATACGCAGTATTTT
cdr3_aa: CASSSGQGVDTQYF

d_call: NA
j_call: TRBJ2-7
clone_size: many
v_call: TRBV25-1
cdr3_nt: TGTGCCAGCAGTGAAGAGCTCCGGCCCGGGGAGCAGTACTTC
cdr3_aa: CASSEELRPGEQYF

d_call: NA
j_call: TRBJ2-3
clone_size: medium-sized
v_call: TRBV29-1
cdr3_nt: TGCAGCGTTGAGGCCTGGAGCGGAAACACAGATACGCAGTATTTT
cdr3_aa: CSVEAWSGNTDTQYF

d_call: TRBD2
j_call: TRBJ2-1
clone_size: few
v_call: TRBV29-1
cdr3_nt: TGCAGCGTTAGGGGAGCGGGAGGCCCCTACAATGAGCAGTTCTTC
cdr3_aa: CSVRGAGGPYNEQFF

d_call: NA
j_call: TRBJ2-7
clone_size: NA
v_call: TRBV28
cdr3_nt: TGTGCCAGCACCAGCGGTCCCTACGAGCAGTACTTC
cdr3_aa: CASTSGPYEQYF

d_call: TRBD2
j_call: TRBJ2-1
clone_size: NA
v_call: TRBV11-2
cdr3_nt: TGTGCCAGCAGCTTAGTGGTGCTAGCGGGGAAGGACAATGAGCAGTTCTTC
cdr3_aa: CASSLVVLAGKDNEQFF

d_call: NA
j_call: TRBJ2-5
clone_size: many
v_call: TRBV20-1
cdr3_nt: TGCAGTGCCAGGGACCACCAAGAGACCCAGTACTTC
cdr3_aa: CSARDHQETQYF

d_call: NA
j_call: TRBJ1-1
clone_size: few
v_call: TRBV13
cdr3_nt: TGTGCCAGCAGCCTATTACAAAGCACTGAAGCTTTCTTT
cdr3_aa: CASSLLQSTEAFF

d_call: NA
j_call: TRBJ1-1
clone_size: NA
v_call: TRBV28
cdr3_nt: TGTGCCAGCAGGTTAGGGGGGTTTATTGAAGCTTTCTTT
cdr3_aa: CASRLGGFIEAFF

d_call: NA
j_call: TRBJ2-1
clone_size: many
v_call: TRBV27
cdr3_nt: TGTGCCAGCAGTTCACTAAGCTCCTACAATGAGCAGTTCTTC
cdr3_aa: CASSSLSSYNEQFF

d_call: NA
j_call: TRBJ2-5
clone_size: many
v_call: TRBV29-1
cdr3_nt: TGCAGCGTTGAAGATTGGGCTAGCGCATCCCAAGAGACCCAGTACTTC
cdr3_aa: CSVEDWASASQETQYF

d_call: TRBD2
j_call: TRBJ2-1
clone_size: NA
v_call: TRBV11-2
cdr3_nt: TGTGCCAGCAGCTTAATCCCTCTAGCGGGAGTGAACAATGAGCAGTTCTTC
cdr3_aa: CASSLIPLAGVNNEQFF

d_call: NA
j_call: TRBJ2-7
clone_size: NA
v_call: TRBV4-1
cdr3_nt: TGCGCCAGCAGCCAAGGGACAGTGCCCTACGAGCAGTACTTC
cdr3_aa: CASSQGTVPYEQYF

d_call: TRBD1
j_call: TRBJ2-5
clone_size: NA
v_call: TRBV9
cdr3_nt: TGTGCCAGCAGCGTGGGACAGGGACCCCAAGAGACCCAGTACTTC
cdr3_aa: CASSVGQGPQETQYF

d_call: TRBD2
j_call: TRBJ2-1
clone_size: few
v_call: TRBV28
cdr3_nt: TGTGCCATCACCCGAGTCCGGGAGGGCCTCTTAAATGAGCAGTTCTTC
cdr3_aa: CAITRVREGLLNEQFF

d_call: NA
j_call: TRBJ1-3
clone_size: few
v_call: TRBV6-1
cdr3_nt: TGTGCCAGCAGTGAAGCCACGGGGCTTCCTATATATTTT
cdr3_aa: CASSEATGLPIYF

d_call: NA
j_call: TRBJ2-7
clone_size: many
v_call: TRBV20-1
cdr3_nt: TGCAGTATCTGGCTGGGAACCTACGAGCAGTACTTC
cdr3_aa: CSIWLGTYEQYF

d_call: NA
j_call: TRBJ2-2
clone_size: NA
v_call: TRBV6-4
cdr3_nt: TGTGCCAGCAGTGAAGGGAACACCGGGGAGCTGTTTTTT
cdr3_aa: CASSEGNTGELFF

d_call: NA
j_call: TRBJ2-1
clone_size: few
v_call: TRBV20-1
cdr3_nt: TGCAGTGCCCGAAAGCCATGGGGGCGTAATGAGCAGTTCTTC
cdr3_aa: CSARKPWGRNEQFF

d_call: NA
j_call: TRBJ2-7
clone_size: many
v_call: TRBV20-1
cdr3_nt: TGCAGTGCCCGGGGGCTGGAACGAACCGAGCAGTACTTC
cdr3_aa: CSARGLERTEQYF

d_call: NA
j_call: TRBJ1-5
clone_size: few
v_call: TRBV27
cdr3_nt: TGTGCCAGCAGTTTTCGAGGGGATAGCAATCAGCCCCAGCATTTT
cdr3_aa: CASSFRGDSNQPQHF

d_call: NA
j_call: TRBJ1-5
clone_size: few
v_call: TRBV5-8
cdr3_nt: TGTGCCAGCAGCCTCCGGGACCTCAGACAGCCCCAGCATTTT
cdr3_aa: CASSLRDLRQPQHF

d_call: NA
j_call: TRBJ2-7
clone_size: few
v_call: TRBV9
cdr3_nt: TGTGCCAGCAGTGAGGACAGCGGGAATTACGAGCAGTACTTC
cdr3_aa: CASSEDSGNYEQYF

d_call: TRBD1
j_call: TRBJ2-7
clone_size: many
v_call: TRBV28
cdr3_nt: TGTGCCAGCAGTTTCGGACAGGGGATCGAGCAGTACTTC
cdr3_aa: CASSFGQGIEQYF

d_call: TRBD2
j_call: TRBJ2-3
clone_size: NA
v_call: TRBV7-2
cdr3_nt: TGTGCCAGCAGCTTGAGGGCGGGAGGAAGAGATACGCAGTATTTT
cdr3_aa: CASSLRAGGRDTQYF

d_call: TRBD1
j_call: TRBJ2-7
clone_size: few
v_call: TRBV28
cdr3_nt: TGTGCCAGCAGTTCATCACCCTTCGGACAGGGGAACCAGTACTTC
cdr3_aa: CASSSSPFGQGNQYF

d_call: TRBD2
j_call: TRBJ2-1
clone_size: NA
v_call: TRBV7-2
cdr3_nt: TGTGCCAGCAGCTGGGGCCTAGCGGAGTATTGGAATGAGCAGTTCTTC
cdr3_aa: CASSWGLAEYWNEQFF

d_call: TRBD2
j_call: TRBJ2-2
clone_size: NA
v_call: TRBV28
cdr3_nt: TGTGCCACCTTTGGGACTAGCGGGACGAACACCGGGGAGCTGTTTTTT
cdr3_aa: CATFGTSGTNTGELFF

d_call: TRBD2
j_call: TRBJ2-3
clone_size: few
v_call: TRBV20-1
cdr3_nt: TGCAGTGTACGACGGGAGGTTAGCACAGATACGCAGTATTTT
cdr3_aa: CSVRREVSTDTQYF